This T cell receptor (beta chain) emerged from a study of T cells in localized non-small cell lung cancer. Study-wide results and limits: Among the tissues sampled, uninvolved adjacent lung had the highest T cell clonality, above tumor.

Notes on this clone: Antigen specificity is unknown.

Repertoires were generated with immunoSEQ multiplex PCR, while TCRdb's copy carries only in-frame clones and drops some. The data contain about 52,000 clones, about 78% of them singletons. Germline V CDR1 and CDR2: SGHTA, FQGNSA. V lost 5 bases to trimming and J lost 5 bases, with 18 bases between them. CDR3 size: 15 residues. This receptor was taken from a woman aged 40 to 75 with stage II lung adenocarcinoma. Sample: PBMCs, taken before any cancer treatment. The gene calls are TRBV7-2 and TRBJ2-5; the D gene could be TRBD1 or TRBD2 (5 bases each). CDR3: CASSNRGLVGETQYF. The CDR3 DNA reads as TGTGCCAGCAGCAATCGGGGCCTCGTGGGGGAGACCCAGTACTTC. Filled out from reference TRBV7-2 and TRBJ2-5, the complete variable domain reads GAGVSQSPSNKVTEKGKDVELRCDPISGHTALYWYRQSLGQGLEFLIYFQGNSAPDKSGLPSDRFSAERTGGSVSTLTIQRTQQEDSAVYLCASSNRGLVGETQYFGPGTRLLVL.